Sequencing of this T cell receptor beta chain was carried out in a study of blood T cell repertoires in COVID-19. The table came from immunoSEQ multiplex PCR; TCRdb's copy has only in-frame clones and leaves some out. Found here are 430,000 or so clones, roughly 90% of them singletons; the top ten hold about 1.7%. Recovered participants had two consecutive negative NP/OP PCR tests, healthcare professional clearance, or symptom resolution. The CDR3 extends over 12 amino acids. V lost 2 bases and J 9 bases, leaving 9 bases between the germline ends. Germline lookup yields CDR1 SGHDT and CDR2 YYEEEE. The TCR was taken from a woman between 35 and 50 years old who had recovered from COVID-19. The chain recombines TRBV5-6 with TRBJ2-1; D gene uncertain. Specimen: PBMCs or T cells enriched from blood (not recorded which). The CDR3 DNA follows: TGTGCCAGCAGCTTAGGAGTCGGTGAGCAGTTCTTC. Translation gives CASSLGVGEQFF.